Listed here are 2 T cell receptor beta chains from one sample, sequenced in a study of radiotherapy plus CTLA-4 blockade in lung cancer. The table came from immunoSEQ multiplex PCR; TCRdb's copy has only in-frame clones and leaves some out. This table holds approximately 45,000 clones, approximately 62% found once. This specimen consisted of peripheral blood, obtained from a patient treated with radiotherapy plus ipilimumab. These receptors were obtained from a human donor with non-small cell lung cancer who had a partial response to radiotherapy plus ipilimumab.

V is TRBV19 and J is TRBJ1-3; D might be TRBD1 (5 bases). The length of the CDR3 is 14 residues. Germline values: CDR1 LNHDA, CDR2 SQIVND (reference sequence). Trimming took off 7 bases at V and 0 bases at J, with 10 bases between the two ends. The CDR3 DNA reads TGTGCCAGTAATGGGGGGGACTCTGGAAACACCATATATTTT. Its translation is CASNGGDSGNTIYF. Using reference TRBV19 and TRBJ1-3 for the parts outside the CDR3, the full variable domain is DGGITQSPKYLFRKEGQNVTLSCEQNLNHDAMYWYRQDPGQGLRLIYYSQIVNDFQKGDIAEGYSVSREKKESFPLTVTSAQKNPTAFYLCASNGGDSGNTIYFGEGSWLTVV.

This clone was recorded a few times. The rearrangement links TRBV19 to TRBJ2-2, with D perhaps matching TRBD2 (6 bases). Germline V CDR1 and CDR2: LNHDA, SQIVND (reference sequence). The V end lost 5 bases, the J end lost 4 bases, and 14 bases lay between the germline ends. The CDR3 has 15 amino acids. The CDR3: CASSSRRAITGELFF. The CDR3, as DNA: TGTGCCAGTAGTTCCAGGAGGGCCATCACCGGGGAGCTGTTTTTT.